One and the same sample provided the 30 T cell receptor beta chains below, sequenced in a study of cytomegalovirus exposure and HLA in healthy donors. This PCR relied on a set of 60 Vbeta primers and 13 Jbeta primers. The assay was immunoSEQ multiplex PCR, and TCRdb's table has in-frame clones only and misses some. The sample has under 200,000 clones; approximately 78% are singletons. The sample comprised PBMCs. All receptors derive from a girl aged 2-10 years in good health and CMV-seropositive.

The chain combines TRBV28 with TRBJ1-1; D is undetermined. Germline V lookup: CDR1 MDHEN, CDR2 SYDVKM. The CDR3 extends over 12 amino acids. V gave up 1 base and J gave up 5 bases, with 5 bases separating them. The CDR3 bases are TGTGCCAGCAGTTTATATTCGACTGAAGCTTTCTTT. Residues: CASSLYSTEAFF.

The chain carries TRBV10-1 and TRBJ2-1; D gene ambiguous. In germline, CDR1 is WNHNN, CDR2 SYGVQD (reference sequence). The V and J ends lost 3 bases and 5 bases respectively, with 8 bases between them. The CDR3 totals 13 residues. The CDR3 region has the DNA TGCGCCAGCAGTGAAACTACGAACAATGAGCAGTTCTTC. It is translated as CASSETTNNEQFF.

V gene TRBV10-1 combines with J gene TRBJ2-3; D is unresolved. Germline CDR1 reads WNHNN; CDR2 reads SYGVQD (reference sequence). The CDR3 length is 13 residues. The CDR3 spells CVRLISLTDTQYF. The CDR3 DNA reads TGCGTGCGGTTGATCTCTTTGACAGATACGCAGTATTTT.

This chain uses TRBV29-1 with TRBJ2-1; 8 bases map to TRBD2. J gave up 6 bases and V 4 bases, and 11 bases lay outside the gene matches. The CDR3 consists of 15 residues. Germline V gene data show CDR1 as SQVTM and CDR2 as ANQGSEA. The CDR3 spells CSVGPAGVAGNEQFF. The CDR3 DNA reads as TGCAGCGTTGGGCCAGCGGGAGTAGCTGGCAATGAGCAGTTCTTC.

This rearrangement joins TRBV9 to TRBJ2-3; 8 nucleotides line up with TRBD1. The CDR3 contains 14 residues. The trim removed 2 bases at V and 3 bases at J, leaving 2 bases unmatched. In germline, CDR1 is SGDLS, CDR2 YYNGEE. CDR3 nucleotide sequence: TGTGCCAGCAGCGTCCGACAGGGGACAGATACGCAGTATTTT. Its translation: CASSVRQGTDTQYF. Full variable domain (remainder filled in from reference TRBV9 and TRBJ2-3): DSGVTQTPKHLITATGQRVTLRCSPRSGDLSVYWYQQSLDQGLQFLIQYYNGEERAKGNILERFSAQQFPDLHSELNLSSLELGDSALYFCASSVRQGTDTQYFGPGTRLTVL.

The V call is TRBV7-9, the J call TRBJ2-7, with D unclear. The V end was cut by 4 bases, the J end by 3 bases, with 13 bases between. Germline CDR1 reads SEHNR; CDR2 reads FQNEAQ (reference sequence). The CDR3 consists of 14 residues. The CDR3 DNA reads TGTGCCAGCAGCTCGAACGCAATAGACTACGAGCAGTACTTC. Amino acids: CASSSNAIDYEQYF.

The rearrangement uses TRBV30 and TRBJ1-5; possibly TRBD1 for D (6 bases). The V and J ends lost 8 bases and 4 bases respectively, with 15 bases between them. This CDR3 comprises 13 residues. The germline V gene has CDR1 GTSNPN and CDR2 SVGIG (reference sequence). Here the CDR3 DNA reads TGTGCCGCTGAACAGGGCCAAAATCAGCCCCAGCATTTT. Protein: CAAEQGQNQPQHF.

The V and J genes are TRBV27 and TRBJ1-2; TRBD1 is a possible D gene (5 bases). The V gene's germline CDR1 is MNHEY and CDR2 SMNVEV (reference sequence). The CDR3 covers 16 residues. Trimming stripped 4 bases from V and 2 bases from J, with 17 bases between. CDR3 sequence: CASSYLGQGENYGYTF. The CDR3 DNA is TGTGCCAGCAGTTACCTTGGGCAGGGTGAAAACTATGGCTACACCTTC.

V usage is TRBV20-1 and J usage is TRBJ2-7; D gene unclear. This CDR3 comprises 11 residues. The V gene's germline CDR1 is DFQATT and CDR2 SNEGSKA (reference sequence). V shed 7 bases and J shed 0 bases, with 7 bases lying between them. CDR3 loop: CSVRHSYEQYF. CDR3 sequence (DNA): TGCAGTGTCAGGCACTCCTACGAGCAGTACTTC.

This clone was counted between two and nine times. V is TRBV30 and J is TRBJ1-2; 11 nucleotides align to TRBD1. V lost 5 bases and J lost 8; bases outside the gene matches: 7. The CDR3 extends over 13 amino acids. The V gene's germline CDR1 is GTSNPN and CDR2 SVGIG (reference sequence). This CDR3 reads CAWWTGGAEGYTF. CDR3 sequence (DNA): TGTGCCTGGTGGACAGGGGGCGCTGAAGGCTACACCTTC.

The genes are TRBV11-2 and TRBJ2-7; 9 nucleotides line up with TRBD1. The CDR3 totals 15 residues. The junction had 2 bases not matched to a gene; V was cut back by 1 base and J by 1 base. CDR1 is SGHAT and CDR2 is FQNNGV in the germline V gene. This CDR3 is CASSLAGTGSYEQYF. The CDR3 DNA is TGTGCCAGCAGCTTAGCCGGGACAGGGTCCTACGAGCAGTACTTC.

The rearrangement links TRBV27 to TRBJ2-1; a weak D match, TRBD2 (5 bases). The ends were cut back, 8 bases at V and 8 bases at J, with 16 bases in the middle. Germline CDR1 is MNHEY and CDR2 is SMNVEV (reference sequence). The CDR3 sequence is 13 residues long. CDR3 amino acids: CASRITGSYEQFF. DNA for the CDR3: TGTGCCAGCCGGATTACGGGGAGCTATGAGCAGTTCTTC.

The count of this clone is one. This sequence joins TRBV28 and TRBJ2-7; perhaps TRBD2 as D (6 bases). The CDR3 contains 15 residues. V was pared by 4 bases and J by 2 bases, with 15 bases between. Germline CDR1 reads MDHEN; CDR2 reads SYDVKM. This CDR3 reads CASSYGSGEPYEQYF. CDR3 nucleotides: TGTGCCAGCAGTTATGGATCGGGGGAACCCTACGAGCAGTACTTC.

This chain connects TRBV30 to TRBJ1-1, with D unclear. Trimming took off 5 bases at V and 0 bases at J, with 13 bases between the two ends. The CDR3 has 14 amino acids. Per the germline V gene, CDR1 is GTSNPN and CDR2 is SVGIG (reference sequence). The CDR3 spells CAWSFWAMNTEAFF. The CDR3 DNA follows: TGTGCCTGGTCTTTCTGGGCTATGAACACTGAAGCTTTCTTT.

J is TRBJ2-3 and V is TRBV7-3; 7 positions agree with TRBD2. This CDR3 has 15 amino acids. J gave up 7 bases and V 3 bases, and 10 bases lay outside the gene matches. Germline assignment: CDR1 SGHTA and CDR2 FQGTGA. CDR3 coding DNA: TGTGCCAGCAGCTTCGAGGGAGGGGACGCTAATACGCAGTATTTT. Its translation: CASSFEGGDANTQYF.

The genes are TRBV7-9 and TRBJ2-3; no reliable D call. Germline values: CDR1 SEHNR, CDR2 FQNEAQ (reference sequence). The CDR3 totals 14 residues. With 2 bases removed from V and 2 bases from J, the gap between germline ends came to 8 bases. DNA for the CDR3: TGTGCCAGCAGCTTAACGCTAGACACAGATACGCAGTATTTT. Translation gives CASSLTLDTDTQYF.

V is TRBV4-1 and J is TRBJ2-3; D is undetermined. The V gene's germline CDR1 is MGHRA and CDR2 YSYEKL. The CDR3 is made up of 15 amino acids. V gave up 5 bases and J gave up 6 bases, with 18 bases separating them. The CDR3: CASSRGTTAGDTQYF. DNA of the CDR3: TGCGCCAGCAGCAGAGGCACTACCGCCGGGGATACGCAGTATTTT.

A few counts support this clone. The chain couples TRBV4-1 to TRBJ1-2; D gene ambiguous. Germline-derived CDR1 and CDR2 are MGHRA and YSYEKL. V lost 4 bases and J lost 6, with 12 bases in between. CDR3 length: 13 residues. The DNA of the CDR3 is TGCGCCAGCAGCCTTGAACGCCGGGATGGCTACACCTTC. Residues: CASSLERRDGYTF.

This chain links TRBV6-1 with TRBJ2-5, with TRBD2 matching over 9 bases. Germline assignment: CDR1 MNHNS and CDR2 SASEGT. The CDR3 has 15 residues. V dropped 3 bases and J dropped 1; count of bases not matched to a gene: 3. The CDR3 protein is CASSDLAGSQETQYF. The CDR3 nucleotides read TGTGCCAGCAGTGACCTAGCGGGATCCCAAGAGACCCAGTACTTC.

The rearrangement links TRBV30 to TRBJ2-2; 8 bases agree with TRBD1. The CDR3 is 13 amino acids. The V and J ends lost 8 bases and 5 bases, in that order; junction bases with no gene match: 7. Germline lookup yields CDR1 GTSNPN and CDR2 SVGIG (reference sequence). This chain's CDR3 is CAGWDRHTGELFF. The DNA for the CDR3 is TGTGCCGGGTGGGACAGGCATACCGGGGAGCTGTTTTTT.

The chain carries TRBV28 and TRBJ2-3; the match to TRBD1 covers 7 bases. The CDR3 runs to 15 residues. The germline CDR1 and CDR2 sequences are MDHEN and SYDVKM. Germline trimming cut 4 bases from V and 2 bases from J; bases unmatched to any gene: 6. The CDR3 here is CASSSGQRHTDTQYF. The CDR3, as DNA: TGTGCCAGCAGTTCGGGACAGAGGCACACAGATACGCAGTATTTT.

The chain combines TRBV20-1 with TRBJ2-1; maybe TRBD1 (5 bases). Germline V gives CDR1 DFQATT, CDR2 SNEGSKA (reference sequence). This CDR3 contains 11 residues. V was shortened by 6 bases and J by 8 bases, with 11 bases between the two germline ends. For the CDR3, the DNA is TGCAGTGCCGCGACAGTTCATGAGCAGTTCTTC. As protein: CSAATVHEQFF.

There are a few counts of this clone. The chain is built from TRBV19 and TRBJ1-4; 7 nucleotides agree with TRBD1. Trimming at V came to 2 bases and at J to 10 bases, leaving 4 bases not matched to a gene. The CDR3 covers 13 residues. Per the germline V gene, CDR1 is LNHDA and CDR2 is SQIVND (reference sequence). CDR3 sequence: CASSIPPGGKLFF. The CDR3 bases are TGTGCCAGTAGTATACCCCCAGGGGGAAAACTGTTTTTT.

The chain links TRBV7-3 to TRBJ2-3; no firm D call. Trimming took off 0 bases at V and 6 bases at J, with 7 bases between the two ends. The CDR3 contains 13 residues. Germline assignment: CDR1 SGHTA and CDR2 FQGTGA. CDR3 sequence reads: CASSLTSSDTQYF. The CDR3 nucleotides are TGTGCCAGCAGCTTAACTTCCTCGGATACGCAGTATTTT.

J is TRBJ2-7 and V is TRBV6-1; unclear D gene. This CDR3 is 14 amino acids long. The germline CDR1 and CDR2 sequences are MNHNS and SASEGT. Trimming removed 2 bases from V and 1 base from J, with 9 bases in between. The CDR3 reads CASSEFGGSYEQYF. In DNA, the CDR3 is TGTGCCAGCAGTGAATTCGGCGGTTCCTACGAGCAGTACTTC.

The chain carries TRBV27 and TRBJ2-7, with 7 bases lining up with TRBD1. Trimming at V came to 5 bases and at J to 2 bases, leaving 6 bases not matched to a gene. This CDR3 contains 14 residues. The germline gives CDR1 MNHEY, CDR2 SMNVEV (reference sequence). The chain's CDR3 is CASSPRQGPYEQYF. CDR3 in DNA: TGTGCCAGCAGTCCCCGACAGGGCCCCTACGAGCAGTACTTC.

The sample holds a few counts of this clone. This chain joins TRBV6-1 and TRBJ2-5; D remains ambiguous. Trimming took 1 base from V and 5 from J, leaving 8 bases between them. This CDR3 contains 13 residues. Germline-derived CDR1 and CDR2 are MNHNS and SASEGT. The CDR3: CASSEGVGETQYF. CDR3 bases: TGTGCCAGCAGTGAAGGAGTCGGGGAGACCCAGTACTTC.

The chain links TRBV10-3 to TRBJ1-3, with D uncertain. The length of the CDR3 is 14 residues. Trimming took 7 bases from V and 1 from J, leaving 11 bases between them. Germline V lookup: CDR1 ENHRY, CDR2 SYGVKD. CDR3 in DNA: TGTGCCATCACCCCGGGAGGTTCTGGAAACACCATATATTTT. Translating gives CAITPGGSGNTIYF.

This chain connects TRBV4-2 to TRBJ2-2; no firm D call. This CDR3 comprises 12 residues. The V gene's germline CDR1 is LGHNA and CDR2 YNFKEQ. Between the trimmed V and J ends, which lost 3 bases and 7 bases, there was a span of 6 bases. For the CDR3, the DNA is TGTGCCAGCAGCCAGTCTAGCGGGGAGCTGTTTTTT. It is translated as CASSQSSGELFF.

This chain joins TRBV4-1 and TRBJ2-3, with TRBD1 matching 9 bases. There are 15 residues in the CDR3. With V trimmed by 3 bases and J by 4 bases, 5 bases remained unmatched. Germline values: CDR1 MGHRA, CDR2 YSYEKL. As DNA, the CDR3 is TGCGCCAGCAGCCAGGGGGACAGGGAAGCAGATACGCAGTATTTT. Translation gives CASSQGDREADTQYF.